This TCR beta chain was sequenced during a study of cytomegalovirus exposure and HLA in healthy donors. General study points: Among donors in an Asian-associated ancestry cluster, a later analysis reportedly found fewer N-insertions than the roughly 610-donor mean. TCR beta sequences numbering about 17,000 were associated with HLA alleles at 0.05 false discovery rate in a later analysis.

Deletions cut 0 bases from V and 2 bases from J, with 9 bases between. CDR3 length equals 15 residues. The germline V gene has CDR1 MGHRA and CDR2 YSYEKL. For this clone: What it binds is unknown.

Primers for the PCR totalled 60 Vbeta and 13 Jbeta. TCRdb's copy holds only in-frame clones and misses some; the assay was immunoSEQ multiplex PCR. The data show about 190,000 clones, roughly 80% seen once. The sample consisted of PBMCs. V usage is TRBV4-1 and J usage is TRBJ2-3; maybe TRBD1 (5 bases). This receptor was identified in a man aged 35 to 55 in good health and CMV-seropositive. The CDR3 region has the DNA TGCGCCAGCAGCCAAGAAGGGGCCTACACAGATACGCAGTATTTT. Amino acids: CASSQEGAYTDTQYF.